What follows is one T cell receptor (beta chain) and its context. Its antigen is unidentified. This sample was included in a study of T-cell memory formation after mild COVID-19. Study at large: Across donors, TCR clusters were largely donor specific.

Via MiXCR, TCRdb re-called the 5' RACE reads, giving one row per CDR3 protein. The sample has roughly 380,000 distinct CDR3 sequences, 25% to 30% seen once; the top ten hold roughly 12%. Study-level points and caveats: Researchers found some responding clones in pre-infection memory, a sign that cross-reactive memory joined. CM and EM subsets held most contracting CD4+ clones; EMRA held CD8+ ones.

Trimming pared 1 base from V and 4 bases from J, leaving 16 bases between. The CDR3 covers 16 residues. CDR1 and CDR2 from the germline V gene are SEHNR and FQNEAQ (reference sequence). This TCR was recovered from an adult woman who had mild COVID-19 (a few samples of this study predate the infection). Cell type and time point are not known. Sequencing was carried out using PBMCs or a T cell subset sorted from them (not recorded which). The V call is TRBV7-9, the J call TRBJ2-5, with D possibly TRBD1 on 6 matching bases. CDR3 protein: CASSLGFGGGGETQYF. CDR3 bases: TGTGCCAGCAGCTTAGGATTTGGGGGCGGAGGAGAGACCCAGTACTTC.